This T cell receptor beta chain was found in a study of cytomegalovirus exposure and HLA in healthy donors. Findings and caveats of the study: A later analysis reportedly found fewer N-insertions in an Asian-associated ancestry cluster than the roughly 680-donor mean. Productive rates of about 87% or about 30% were seen for most TCR beta V segments in an earlier analysis. Among TCR beta chains, those listed as cytomegalovirus-associated numbered approximately 150.

Concerning this clone itself: The antigen remains unidentified.

In germline, CDR1 is SGHTA, CDR2 FQGNSA. V lost 3 bases to trimming and J lost 3 bases, with 3 bases between them. This CDR3 has 11 residues. Unrecorded immune exposures were likely, despite nominal health at sampling. PCR amplification relied on 60 Vbeta primers (plus 13 Jbeta primers). This table comes from immunoSEQ multiplex PCR, and its TCRdb copy is limited to in-frame clones, with some not included. The sample has 170,000 or so clones, less than 90% seen once. The V gene is TRBV7-2, the J gene TRBJ2-7; D not certain. Source material: PBMCs. The sequence derives from a woman in her late teens or twenties in good health and CMV-seronegative. Here the CDR3 reads CASSLYYEQYF. Written as DNA, the CDR3 is TGTGCCAGCAGCTTGTACTACGAGCAGTACTTC.